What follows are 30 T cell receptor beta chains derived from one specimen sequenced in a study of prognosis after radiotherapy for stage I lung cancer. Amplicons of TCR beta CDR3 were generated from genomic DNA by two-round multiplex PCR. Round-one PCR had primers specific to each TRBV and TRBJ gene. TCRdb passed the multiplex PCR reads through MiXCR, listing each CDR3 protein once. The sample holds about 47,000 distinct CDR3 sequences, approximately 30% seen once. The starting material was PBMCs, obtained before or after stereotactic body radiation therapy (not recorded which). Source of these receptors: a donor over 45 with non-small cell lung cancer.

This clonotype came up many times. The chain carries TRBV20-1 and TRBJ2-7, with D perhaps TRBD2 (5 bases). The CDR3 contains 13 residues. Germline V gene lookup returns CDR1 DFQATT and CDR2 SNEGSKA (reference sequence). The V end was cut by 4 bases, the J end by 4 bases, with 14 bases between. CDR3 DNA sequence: TGCAGTGCTACCCGAACCGGGGTATACGAGCAGTACTTC. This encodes CSATRTGVYEQYF.

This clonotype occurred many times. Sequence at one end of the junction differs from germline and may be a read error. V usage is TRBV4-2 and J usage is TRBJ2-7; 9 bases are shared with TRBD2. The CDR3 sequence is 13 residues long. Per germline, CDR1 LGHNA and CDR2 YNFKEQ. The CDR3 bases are TGTGCCAGCAGCCAAGATCGTAGCGGGAGTTTGGACTTC. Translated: CASSQDRSGSLDF.

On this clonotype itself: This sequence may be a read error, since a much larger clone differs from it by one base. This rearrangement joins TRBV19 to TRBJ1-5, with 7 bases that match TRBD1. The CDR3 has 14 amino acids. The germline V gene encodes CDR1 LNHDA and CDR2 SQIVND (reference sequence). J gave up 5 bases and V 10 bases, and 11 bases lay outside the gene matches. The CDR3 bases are TGTGCCATTTGGGGAGGGGACAGCGATCAGCCCCAGCATTTT. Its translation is CAIWGGDSDQPQHF.

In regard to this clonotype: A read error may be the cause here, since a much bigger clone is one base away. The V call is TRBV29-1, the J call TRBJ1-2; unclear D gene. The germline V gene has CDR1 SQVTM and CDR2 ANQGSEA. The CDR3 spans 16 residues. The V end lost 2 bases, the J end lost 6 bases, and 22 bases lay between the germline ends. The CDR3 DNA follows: TGCAGCGTTGAAACTACATGGGGAGTTTCTCGGAATGGCTACACCTTC. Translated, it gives CSVETTWGVSRNGYTF.

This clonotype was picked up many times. For the CDR3, the DNA is TGTGCCAGCAGCTTGGGTTTGGTAGGCTCCTACAATGAGCAGTTCTTC. Translation: CASSLGLVGSYNEQFF. The rearrangement links TRBV5-6 to TRBJ2-1; D uncertain. This CDR3 comprises 16 residues. V shed 0 bases and J shed 0 bases, with 10 bases lying between them. CDR1 SGHDT and CDR2 YYEEEE come from the germline V gene.

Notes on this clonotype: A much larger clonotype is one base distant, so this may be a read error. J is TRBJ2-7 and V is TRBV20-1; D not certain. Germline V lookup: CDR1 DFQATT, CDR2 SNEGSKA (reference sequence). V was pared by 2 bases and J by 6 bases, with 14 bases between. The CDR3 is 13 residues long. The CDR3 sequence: CSARRRPEVEQYF. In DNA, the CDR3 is TGCAGTGCTAGACGGCGGCCCGAGGTCGAGCAGTACTTC.

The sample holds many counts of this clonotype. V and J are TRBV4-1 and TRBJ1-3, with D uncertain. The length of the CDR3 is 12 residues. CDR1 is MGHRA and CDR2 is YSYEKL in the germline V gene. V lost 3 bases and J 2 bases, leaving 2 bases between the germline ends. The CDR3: CASSHPGNTIYF. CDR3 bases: TGCGCCAGCAGCCATCCTGGAAACACCATATATTTT.

The CDR3 DNA sequence: TGTGCCAGCATCGACAAGACAGGGGTCGGAATCACTGAAGCTTTCTTT. Its translation is CASIDKTGVGITEAFF. This chain joins TRBV6-1 and TRBJ1-1, with 8 bases fitting TRBD1. CDR3 length: 16 residues. CDR1 MNHNS and CDR2 SASEGT come from the germline V gene. Trimming at V came to 7 bases and at J to 4 bases, leaving 14 bases not matched to a gene.

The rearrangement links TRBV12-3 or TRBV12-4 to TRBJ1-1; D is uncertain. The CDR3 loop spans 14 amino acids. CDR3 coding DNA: TGTGAAAGCAGTTTAAGGACGGTGAACACTGAAGCTTTCTTT. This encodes CESSLRTVNTEAFF.

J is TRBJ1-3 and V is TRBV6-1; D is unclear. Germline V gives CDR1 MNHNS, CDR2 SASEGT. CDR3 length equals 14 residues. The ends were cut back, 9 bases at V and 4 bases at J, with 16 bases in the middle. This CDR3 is CASTLRVRGNTIYF. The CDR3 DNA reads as TGTGCCAGTACGCTACGGGTGCGGGGAAACACCATATATTTT.

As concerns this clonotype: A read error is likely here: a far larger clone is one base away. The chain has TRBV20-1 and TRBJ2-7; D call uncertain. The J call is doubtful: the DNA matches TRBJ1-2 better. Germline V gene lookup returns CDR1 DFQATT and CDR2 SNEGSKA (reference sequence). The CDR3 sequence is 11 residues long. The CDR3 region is CRLPEGYGYTF. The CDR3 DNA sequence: TGCAGGCTCCCGGAAGGGTATGGCTACACCTTC.

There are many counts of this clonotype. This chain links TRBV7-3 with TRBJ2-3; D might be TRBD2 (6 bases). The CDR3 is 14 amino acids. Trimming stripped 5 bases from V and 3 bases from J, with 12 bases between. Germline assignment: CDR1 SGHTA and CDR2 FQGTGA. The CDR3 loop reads CASSLSAGTDTQYF. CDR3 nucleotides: TGTGCCAGCAGCCTCTCCGCGGGAACAGATACGCAGTATTTT.

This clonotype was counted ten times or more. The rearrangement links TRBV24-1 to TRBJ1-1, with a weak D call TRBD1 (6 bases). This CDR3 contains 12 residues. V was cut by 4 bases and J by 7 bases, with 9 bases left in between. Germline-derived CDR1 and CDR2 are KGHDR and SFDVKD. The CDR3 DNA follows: TGTGCCACCAGTGAAGGGGGATATGAAGCTTTCTTT. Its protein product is CATSEGGYEAFF.

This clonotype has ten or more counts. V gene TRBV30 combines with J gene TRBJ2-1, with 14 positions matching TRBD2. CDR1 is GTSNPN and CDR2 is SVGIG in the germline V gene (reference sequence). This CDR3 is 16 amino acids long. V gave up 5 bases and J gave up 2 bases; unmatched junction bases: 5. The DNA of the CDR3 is TGTGCCTGGTCGACTAGCGGGAGGGTTACCTACAATGAGCAGTTCTTC. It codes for CAWSTSGRVTYNEQFF.

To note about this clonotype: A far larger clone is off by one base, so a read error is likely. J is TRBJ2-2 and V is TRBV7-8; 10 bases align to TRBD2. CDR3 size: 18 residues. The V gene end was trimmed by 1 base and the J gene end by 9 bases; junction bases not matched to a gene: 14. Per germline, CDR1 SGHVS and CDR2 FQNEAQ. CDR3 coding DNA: TGTGCCAGCAGCTTAGTGTCCGCCCTAGCGGGAGTGCTATGGGAGCTGTTTTTT. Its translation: CASSLVSALAGVLWELFF. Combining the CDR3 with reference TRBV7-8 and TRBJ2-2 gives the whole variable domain GAGVSQSPRYKVAKRGQDVALRCDPISGHVSLFWYQQALGQGPEFLTYFQNEAQLDKSGLPSDRFFAERPEGSVSTLKIQRTQQEDSAVYLCASSLVSALAGVLWELFFGEGSRLTVL.

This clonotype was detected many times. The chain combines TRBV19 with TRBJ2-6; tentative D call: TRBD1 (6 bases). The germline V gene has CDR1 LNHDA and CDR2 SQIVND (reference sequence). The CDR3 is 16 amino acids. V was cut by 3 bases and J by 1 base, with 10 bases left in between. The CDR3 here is CASSILQGSGANVLTF. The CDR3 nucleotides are TGTGCCAGTAGTATCCTACAGGGTTCTGGGGCCAACGTCCTGACTTTC.

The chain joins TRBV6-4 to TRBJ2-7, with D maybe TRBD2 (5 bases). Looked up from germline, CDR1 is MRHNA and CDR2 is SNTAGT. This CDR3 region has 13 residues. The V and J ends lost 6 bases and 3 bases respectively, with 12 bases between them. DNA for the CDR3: TGTGCCAGCAGATACGCTAGCTTCTACGAGCAGTACTTC. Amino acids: CASRYASFYEQYF.

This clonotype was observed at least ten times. This chain's CDR3 is CASSRVGAYVEQYF. The DNA of the CDR3 is TGTGCCAGCTCACGAGTGGGAGCTTACGTAGAGCAGTACTTC. The chain is built from TRBV18 and TRBJ2-7; D might be TRBD2 (5 bases). CDR3 size: 14 residues. Per germline, CDR1 KGHSH and CDR2 LQKENI. The germline V and J ends were trimmed by 4 bases and 7 bases, with 17 bases remaining between them. The variable domain in full, with the rest retrieved from reference TRBV18 and TRBJ2-7, is NAGVMQNPRHLVRRRGQEARLRCSPMKGHSHVYWYRQLPEEGLKFMVYLQKENIIDESGMPKERFSAEFPKEGPSILRIQQVVRGDSAAYFCASSRVGAYVEQYFGPGTRLTVT.

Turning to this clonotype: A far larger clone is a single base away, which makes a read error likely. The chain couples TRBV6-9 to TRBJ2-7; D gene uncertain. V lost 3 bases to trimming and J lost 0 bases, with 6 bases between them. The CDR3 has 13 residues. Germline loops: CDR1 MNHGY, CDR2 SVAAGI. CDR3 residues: CASSYGPSYEQYF. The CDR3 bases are TGTGCCAGCAGTTACGGGCCCTCCTACGAGCAGTACTTC.

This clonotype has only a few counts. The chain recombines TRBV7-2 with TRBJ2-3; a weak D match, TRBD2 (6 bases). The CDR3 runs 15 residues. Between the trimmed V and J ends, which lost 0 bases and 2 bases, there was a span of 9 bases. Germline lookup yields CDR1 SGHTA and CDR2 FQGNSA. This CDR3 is CASSLAGSTTDTQYF. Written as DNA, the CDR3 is TGTGCCAGCAGCTTAGCCGGGAGCACCACAGATACGCAGTATTTT.

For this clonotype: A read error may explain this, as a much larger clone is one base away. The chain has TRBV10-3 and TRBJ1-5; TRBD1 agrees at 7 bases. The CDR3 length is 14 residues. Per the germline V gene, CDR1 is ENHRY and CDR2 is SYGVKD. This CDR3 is CVIRGGTENQPQHF. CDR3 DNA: TGTGTCATCAGAGGGGGCACGGAGAATCAGCCCCAGCATTTT.

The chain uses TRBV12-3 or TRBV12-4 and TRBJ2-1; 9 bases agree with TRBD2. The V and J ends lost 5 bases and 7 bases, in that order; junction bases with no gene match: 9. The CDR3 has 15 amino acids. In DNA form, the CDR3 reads TGTGCCAGCAGTCCCGGGACTAGCTGTGGGAATGAGCAGTTCTTC. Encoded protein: CASSPGTSCGNEQFF.

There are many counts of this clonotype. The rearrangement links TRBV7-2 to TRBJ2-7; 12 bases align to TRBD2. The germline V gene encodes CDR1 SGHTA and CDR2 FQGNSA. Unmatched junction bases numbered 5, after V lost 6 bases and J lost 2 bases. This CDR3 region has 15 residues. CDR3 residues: CASSRGLAGTYEQYF. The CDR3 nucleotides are TGTGCCAGCAGTCGCGGACTAGCGGGAACCTACGAGCAGTACTTC.

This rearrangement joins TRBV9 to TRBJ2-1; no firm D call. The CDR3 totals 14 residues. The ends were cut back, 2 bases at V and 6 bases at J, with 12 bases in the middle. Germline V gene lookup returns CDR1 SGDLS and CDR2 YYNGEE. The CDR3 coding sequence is TGTGCCAGCAGCGTGGCTGGTAAACTCAATGAGCAGTTCTTC. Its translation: CASSVAGKLNEQFF.

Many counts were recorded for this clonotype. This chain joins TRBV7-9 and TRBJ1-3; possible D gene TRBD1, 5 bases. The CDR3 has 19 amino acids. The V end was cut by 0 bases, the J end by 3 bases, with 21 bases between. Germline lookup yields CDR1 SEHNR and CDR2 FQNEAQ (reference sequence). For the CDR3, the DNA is TGTGCCAGCAGCTTAGCCATTGGCTTTCGGGACTTCTTTGGAAACACCATATATTTT. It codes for CASSLAIGFRDFFGNTIYF. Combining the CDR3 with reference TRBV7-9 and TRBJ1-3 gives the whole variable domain DTGVSQNPRHKITKRGQNVTFRCDPISEHNRLYWYRQTLGQGPEFLTYFQNEAQLEKSRLLSDRFSAERPKGSFSTLEIQRTEQGDSAMYLCASSLAIGFRDFFGNTIYFGEGSWLTVV.

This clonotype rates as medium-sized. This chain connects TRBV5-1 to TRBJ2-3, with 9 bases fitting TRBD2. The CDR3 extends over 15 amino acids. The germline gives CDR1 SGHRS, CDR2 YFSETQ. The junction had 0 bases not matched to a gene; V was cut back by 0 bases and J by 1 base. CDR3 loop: CASSLGLAGTDTQYF. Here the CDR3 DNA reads TGCGCCAGCAGCTTGGGACTAGCGGGCACAGATACGCAGTATTTT.

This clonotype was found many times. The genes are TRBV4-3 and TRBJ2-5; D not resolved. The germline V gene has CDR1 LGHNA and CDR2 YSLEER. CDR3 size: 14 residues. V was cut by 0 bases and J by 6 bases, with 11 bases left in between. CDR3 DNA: TGCGCCAGCAGCCAAGATCAGGATCGGCAGACCCAGTACTTC. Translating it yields CASSQDQDRQTQYF.

The CDR3 here is CATRAGITEAFF. Written as DNA, the CDR3 is TGTGCCACCCGGGCGGGGATCACTGAAGCTTTCTTT. The chain carries TRBV19 and TRBJ1-1; no reliable D call. The V gene's germline CDR1 is LNHDA and CDR2 SQIVND (reference sequence). The CDR3 is 12 residues long. V lost 10 bases to trimming and J lost 4 bases, with 13 bases between them. The full variable domain, completed using reference TRBV19 and TRBJ1-1, is DGGITQSPKYLFRKEGQNVTLSCEQNLNHDAMYWYRQDPGQGLRLIYYSQIVNDFQKGDIAEGYSVSREKKESFPLTVTSAQKNPTAFYLCATRAGITEAFFGQGTRLTVV.

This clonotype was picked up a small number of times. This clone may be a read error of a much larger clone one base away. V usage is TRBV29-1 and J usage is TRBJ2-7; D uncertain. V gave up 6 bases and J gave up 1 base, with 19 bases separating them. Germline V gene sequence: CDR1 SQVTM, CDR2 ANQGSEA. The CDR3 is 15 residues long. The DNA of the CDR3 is TGCAGCGTCGCCCCACCGGGTGTAGGGTCCTACGAGCAGTACTTC. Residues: CSVAPPGVGSYEQYF.

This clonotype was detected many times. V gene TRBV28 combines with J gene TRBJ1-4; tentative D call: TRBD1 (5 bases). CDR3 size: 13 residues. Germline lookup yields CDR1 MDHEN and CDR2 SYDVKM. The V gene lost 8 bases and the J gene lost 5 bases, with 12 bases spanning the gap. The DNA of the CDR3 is TGTGCCAGCGGTACAGGACTGAATGAAAAACTGTTTTTT. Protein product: CASGTGLNEKLFF.